This entry lists 4 T cell receptor beta chains sequenced from one sample in a study of T cell repertoires in aging, cancer and after chemotherapy. TCR beta rearrangements were amplified from peripheral blood genomic DNA. TRB rearrangements spanning V, D and J were amplified using mixed TRB-A/B primers. Via MiXCR, TCRdb re-called the multiplex PCR reads, giving one row per CDR3 protein. The data hold 2,400 or so distinct CDR3 sequences, with roughly 54% observed a single time. Specimen: blood. Receptors were obtained from a human donor with a blood cancer.

This clonotype was observed once. This chain connects TRBV24-1 to TRBJ2-3; TRBD1 matches at 10 bases. The length of the CDR3 is 18 residues. The trim removed 4 bases at V and 4 bases at J, leaving 13 bases unmatched. Germline loops: CDR1 KGHDR, CDR2 SFDVKD. The DNA of the CDR3 is TGTGCCACCAGTGACGGCGCACCGGGACAGGGGCGCGCAGATACGCAGTATTTT. Protein product: CATSDGAPGQGRADTQYF.

This chain connects TRBV5-1 to TRBJ2-5, with 10 bases lining up with TRBD1. Trimming removed 4 bases from V and 5 bases from J; junction bases left unmatched: 8. The CDR3 is made up of 15 amino acids. Germline lookup yields CDR1 SGHRS and CDR2 YFSETQ. The CDR3 loop is CASSGTGEIRETQYF. Written as DNA, the CDR3 is TGCGCCAGCAGCGGGACAGGGGAGATTCGGGAGACCCAGTACTTC.

The chain combines TRBV29-1 with TRBJ2-1; 9 positions agree with TRBD2. Unmatched junction bases numbered 8, after V lost 6 bases and J lost 2 bases. This CDR3 is 15 amino acids long. Germline CDR1 and CDR2: SQVTM and ANQGSEA. CDR3 DNA sequence: TGCAGCGTCCACCGGCTAGCGGGGACCTACAATGAGCAGTTCTTC. Translated, it gives CSVHRLAGTYNEQFF.

This clonotype was observed a handful of times. The J gene is TRBJ2-1, the V gene TRBV6-5; a weak D match, TRBD2 (5 bases). Germline V gene data show CDR1 as MNHEY and CDR2 as SVGAGI. The V and J ends lost 0 bases and 6 bases respectively, with 15 bases between them. This CDR3 has 16 amino acids. CDR3 sequence (DNA): TGTGCCAGCAGTTACTCCCCCCGGACTCTCGGCAATGAGCAGTTCTTC. Translation gives CASSYSPRTLGNEQFF.